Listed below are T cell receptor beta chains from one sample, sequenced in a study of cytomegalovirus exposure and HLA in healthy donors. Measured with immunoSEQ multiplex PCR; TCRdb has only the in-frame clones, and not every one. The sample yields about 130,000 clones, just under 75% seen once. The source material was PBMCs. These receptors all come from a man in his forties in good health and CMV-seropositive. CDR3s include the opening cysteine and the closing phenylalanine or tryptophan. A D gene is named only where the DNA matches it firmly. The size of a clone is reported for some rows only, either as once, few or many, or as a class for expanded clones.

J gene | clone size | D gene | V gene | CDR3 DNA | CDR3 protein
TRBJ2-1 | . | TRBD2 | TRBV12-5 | TGTGCTAGTGGTTTGGTACTAGCGGGTGGGAATGAGCAGTTCTTC | CASGLVLAGGNEQFF
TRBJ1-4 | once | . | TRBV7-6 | TGTGCCAGCAGCTCTACAGGAAAACTGTTTTTT | CASSSTGKLFF
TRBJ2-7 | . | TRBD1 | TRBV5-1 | TGCGCCAGCAGCTTGGATGGACAGGGGCAAGGGGAGCAGTACTTC | CASSLDGQGQGEQYF
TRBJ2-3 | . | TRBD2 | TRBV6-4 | TGTGCCACCTCAGAGCGGGGGGGCGGAGATACGCAGTATTTT | CATSERGGGDTQYF
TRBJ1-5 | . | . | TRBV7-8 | TGTGCCAGCAGCCGCGGGCCTGGTGACTATAGCAATCAGCCCCAGCATTTT | CASSRGPGDYSNQPQHF
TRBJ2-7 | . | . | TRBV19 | TGTGCCAGTAGTATGGGGAGCAGGGGCAAGCAGGAACGCTACGAGCAGTACTTC | CASSMGSRGKQERYEQYF
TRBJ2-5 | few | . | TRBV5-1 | TGCGCCAGCAGCTTGGGCGGGGCGGTCGGGACCCAGTACTTC | CASSLGGAVGTQYF
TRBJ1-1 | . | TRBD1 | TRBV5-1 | TGCGCCAGCAGACAGGGGGGGACCGTTGGGGCGAACACTGAAGCTTTCTTT | CASRQGGTVGANTEAFF
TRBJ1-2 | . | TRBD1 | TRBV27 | TGTGCCAGCAGTTTTGGGACAGGGGCACTTGCTAGCTACACCTTC | CASSFGTGALASYTF
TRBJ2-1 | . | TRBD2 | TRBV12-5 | TGTGCTAGTGGTTTGATGCTAGCGGGGCCCCCTGAGCTATTCTTC | CASGLMLAGPPELFF
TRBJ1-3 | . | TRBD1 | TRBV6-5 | TGTGCCAGCAGCTACTCCCGGGACAGGGAAGGAAACACCATATATTTT | CASSYSRDREGNTIYF
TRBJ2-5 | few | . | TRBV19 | TGTGCCAGTAGTCGACAAGGGAGAACGTCGGAGACCCAGTACTTC | CASSRQGRTSETQYF
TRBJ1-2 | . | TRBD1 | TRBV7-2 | TGTGCCAGCAGCGTTGGGACAGGAAATAACTATGGCTACACCTTC | CASSVGTGNNYGYTF
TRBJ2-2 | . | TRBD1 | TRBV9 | TGTGCCAGCAGCGTAGCCGGGACAGGGCAGACCGGGGAGCTGTTTTTT | CASSVAGTGQTGELFF
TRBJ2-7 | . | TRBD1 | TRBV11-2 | TGTGCCAGCAGCTTAGGGGTCCGGCAGGGGGCCTACGAGCAGTACTTC | CASSLGVRQGAYEQYF
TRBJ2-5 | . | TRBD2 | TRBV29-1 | TGCAGCGCCACCGGGAGGGGGGGAAGAGAGACCCAGTACTTC | CSATGRGGRETQYF
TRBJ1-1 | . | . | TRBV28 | TGTGCCAGCAGTCCGCCCGGGTGGGTGACGAACACTGAAGCTTTCTTT | CASSPPGWVTNTEAFF
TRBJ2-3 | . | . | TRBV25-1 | TGTGCCAGCAGCGGCCGAGGGAGATTGAGTGAGGATACGCAGTATTTT | CASSGRGRLSEDTQYF
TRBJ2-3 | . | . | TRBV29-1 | TGCAGCGTGCCGGGACATAAAATTAGCACAGATACGCAGTATTTT | CSVPGHKISTDTQYF
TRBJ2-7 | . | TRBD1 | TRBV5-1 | TGCGCCAGCAGCCTCGGGACAGGAAAGTTCTACGAGCAGTACTTC | CASSLGTGKFYEQYF
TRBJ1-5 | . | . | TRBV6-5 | TGTGCCAGCAGTAGTGACGGAGTCCAGAGACCCCAGCATTTT | CASSSDGVQRPQHF
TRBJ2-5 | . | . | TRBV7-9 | TGTGCCAGCACCACTTGGGCACAAGAGACCCAGTACTTC | CASTTWAQETQYF
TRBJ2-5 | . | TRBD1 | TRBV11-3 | TGTGCCAGCAGCCCTGGGGGAAGGACAGGGGGACAAGAGACCCAGTACTTC | CASSPGGRTGGQETQYF
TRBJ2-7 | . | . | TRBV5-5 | TGTGCCAGCAGCTTGAGACTGAACTACGAGCAGTACTTC | CASSLRLNYEQYF
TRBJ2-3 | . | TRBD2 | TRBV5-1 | TGCGCCAGCAGCCCGAGCGGGAGTAGGGCTAGCACAGATACGCAGTATTTT | CASSPSGSRASTDTQYF
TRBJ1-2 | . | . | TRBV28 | TGTGCCAGCAGCCCCCGTACCGGGATTGATGGCTACACCTTC | CASSPRTGIDGYTF
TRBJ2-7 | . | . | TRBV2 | TGTGCCAGCAGACTGACATACGAGCAGTACTTC | CASRLTYEQYF
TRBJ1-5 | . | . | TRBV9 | TGTGCCAGCAGTCCTGACCAGGGCAATCAGCCCCAGCATTTT | CASSPDQGNQPQHF
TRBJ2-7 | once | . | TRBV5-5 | TGTGCCAGCAGCTTGGTTTTGGGGGGCTACGAGCAGTACTTC | CASSLVLGGYEQYF
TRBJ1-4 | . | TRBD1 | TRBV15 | TGTGCCACCGGACAGGGGATGGCTAATGAAAAACTGTTTTTT | CATGQGMANEKLFF
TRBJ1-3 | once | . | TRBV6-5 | TGTGCCAGCAGTTCGGGAGAGGGCAACCGAAACACCATATATTTT | CASSSGEGNRNTIYF
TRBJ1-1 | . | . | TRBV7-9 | TGTGCCAGCAGCTCCCACCTGCAGACAGGCCCTGGAGCTTTCTTT | CASSSHLQTGPGAFF
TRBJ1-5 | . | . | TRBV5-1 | TGCGCCAGCAGCGTTCCGGGAGGCAATCAGCCCCAGCATTTT | CASSVPGGNQPQHF
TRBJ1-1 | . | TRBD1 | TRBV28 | TGTGCCAGCAGCAGGGACAGGGAGGTCGACACTGAAGCTTTCTTT | CASSRDREVDTEAFF
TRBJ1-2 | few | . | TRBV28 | TGTGCCAGCAGTTTAGCGGGGGCCGATGGCTACACCTTC | CASSLAGADGYTF
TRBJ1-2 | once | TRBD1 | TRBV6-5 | TGTGCCAGCAGTTACTGGGACAGGGGCGCCTATGGCTACACCTTC | CASSYWDRGAYGYTF
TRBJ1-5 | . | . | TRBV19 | TGTGCCAGTAAGAGGAGGGAGAATCAGCCCCAGCATTTT | CASKRRENQPQHF
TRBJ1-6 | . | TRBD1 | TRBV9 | TGTGCCAGCAGCGGGGGACAGGGAGGATCACCCCTCCACTTT | CASSGGQGGSPLHF
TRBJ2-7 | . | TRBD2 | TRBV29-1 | TGCAGCGCGTCCGGACTAGCGGGAGACGAGCAGTACTTC | CSASGLAGDEQYF
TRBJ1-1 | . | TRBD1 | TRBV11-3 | TGTGCCAGCAGCTTAGAAGGGACAGTGAACACTGAAGCTTTCTTT | CASSLEGTVNTEAFF
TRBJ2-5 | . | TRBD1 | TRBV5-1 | TGCGCCAGCAGCGAAGGACAGGGACAGAAAGAGACCCAGTACTTC | CASSEGQGQKETQYF
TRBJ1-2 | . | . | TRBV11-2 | TGTGCCAGCAGCACGACCGACAGCCTCTATGGCTACACCTTC | CASSTTDSLYGYTF
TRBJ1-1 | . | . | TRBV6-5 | TGTGCCAGCAGTTCCTTTGACACTGAAGCTTTCTTT | CASSSFDTEAFF
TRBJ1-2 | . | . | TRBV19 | TGTGCCAGTCAACCTTCGGCAGGGGTGTATGGCTACACCTTC | CASQPSAGVYGYTF
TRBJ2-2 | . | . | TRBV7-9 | TGTGCCAGCAGCTTGAATAGTGCAACCGGGGAGCTGTTTTTT | CASSLNSATGELFF
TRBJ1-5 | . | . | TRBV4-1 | TGCGCCAGCAGCCAAGTCCACAGCTCAAATCAGCCCCAGCATTTT | CASSQVHSSNQPQHF